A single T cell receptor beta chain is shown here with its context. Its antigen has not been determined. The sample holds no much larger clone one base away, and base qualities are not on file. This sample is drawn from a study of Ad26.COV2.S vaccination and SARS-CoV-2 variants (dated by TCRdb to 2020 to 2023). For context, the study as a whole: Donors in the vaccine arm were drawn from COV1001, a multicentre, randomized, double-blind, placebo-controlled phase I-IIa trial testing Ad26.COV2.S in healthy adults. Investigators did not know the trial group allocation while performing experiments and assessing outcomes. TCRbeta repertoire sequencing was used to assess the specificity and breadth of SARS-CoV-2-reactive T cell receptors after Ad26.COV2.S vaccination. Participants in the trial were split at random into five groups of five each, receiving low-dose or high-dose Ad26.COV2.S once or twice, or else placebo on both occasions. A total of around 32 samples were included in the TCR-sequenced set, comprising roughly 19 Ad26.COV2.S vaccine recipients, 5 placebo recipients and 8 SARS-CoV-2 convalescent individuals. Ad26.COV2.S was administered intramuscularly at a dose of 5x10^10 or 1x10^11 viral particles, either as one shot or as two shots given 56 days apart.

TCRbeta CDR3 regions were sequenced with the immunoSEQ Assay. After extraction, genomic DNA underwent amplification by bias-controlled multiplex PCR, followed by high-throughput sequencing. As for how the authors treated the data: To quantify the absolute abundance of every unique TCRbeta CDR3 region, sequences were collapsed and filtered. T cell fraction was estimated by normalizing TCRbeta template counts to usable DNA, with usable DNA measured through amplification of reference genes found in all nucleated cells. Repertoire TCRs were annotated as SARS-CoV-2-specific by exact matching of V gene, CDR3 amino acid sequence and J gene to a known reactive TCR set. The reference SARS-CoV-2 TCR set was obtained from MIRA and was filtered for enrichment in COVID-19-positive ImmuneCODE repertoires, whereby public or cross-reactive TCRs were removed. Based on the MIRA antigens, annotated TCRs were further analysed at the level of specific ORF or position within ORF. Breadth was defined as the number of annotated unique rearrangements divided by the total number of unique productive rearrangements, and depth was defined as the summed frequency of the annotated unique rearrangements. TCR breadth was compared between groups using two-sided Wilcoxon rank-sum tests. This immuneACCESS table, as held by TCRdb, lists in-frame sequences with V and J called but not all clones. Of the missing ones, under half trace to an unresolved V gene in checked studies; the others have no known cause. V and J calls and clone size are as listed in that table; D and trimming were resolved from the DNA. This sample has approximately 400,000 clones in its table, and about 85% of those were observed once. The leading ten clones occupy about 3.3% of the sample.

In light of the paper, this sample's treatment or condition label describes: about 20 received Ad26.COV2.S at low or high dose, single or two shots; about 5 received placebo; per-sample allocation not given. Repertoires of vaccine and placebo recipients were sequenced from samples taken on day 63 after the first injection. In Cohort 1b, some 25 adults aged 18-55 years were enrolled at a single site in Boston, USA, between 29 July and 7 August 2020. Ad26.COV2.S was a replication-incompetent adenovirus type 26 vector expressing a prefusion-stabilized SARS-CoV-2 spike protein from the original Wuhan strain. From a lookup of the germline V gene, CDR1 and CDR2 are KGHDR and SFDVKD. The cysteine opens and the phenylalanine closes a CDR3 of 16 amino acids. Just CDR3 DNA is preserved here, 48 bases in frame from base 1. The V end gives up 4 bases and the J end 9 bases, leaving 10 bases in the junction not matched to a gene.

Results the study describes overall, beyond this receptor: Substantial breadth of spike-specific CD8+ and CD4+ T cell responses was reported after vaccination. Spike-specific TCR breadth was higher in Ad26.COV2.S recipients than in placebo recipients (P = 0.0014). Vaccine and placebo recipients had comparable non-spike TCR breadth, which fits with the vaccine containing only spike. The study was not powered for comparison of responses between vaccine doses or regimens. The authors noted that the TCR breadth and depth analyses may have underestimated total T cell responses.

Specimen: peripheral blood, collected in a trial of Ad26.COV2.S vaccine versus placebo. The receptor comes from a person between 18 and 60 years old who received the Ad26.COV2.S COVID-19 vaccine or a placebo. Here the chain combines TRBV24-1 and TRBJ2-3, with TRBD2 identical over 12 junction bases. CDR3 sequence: CATSELEAGLAGTQYF. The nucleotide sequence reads TGTGCCACCAGTGAACTCGAAGCTGGACTAGCGGGAACGCAGTATTTT.